This entry lists 25 T cell receptor beta chains sequenced from one sample in a study of blood T cell repertoires in COVID-19 (dated by TCRdb to about 2020). Libraries were constructed by the immunoSEQ multiplex PCR assay. Here the immuneACCESS table is served through TCRdb, limited to in-frame sequences with V and J called. Missing clones are a known gap in these copies; in checked studies unresolved V genes cover under half, and the rest lacks a known reason. For this sample there are about 330,000 clones; about 90% appear just once. Together, the top ten hold around 6% of the sample. The sequencing sample was made of peripheral blood. The receptors derive from a man aged 18 to 29 who had recovered from COVID-19.

J is TRBJ1-1 and V is TRBV20-1; 9 nucleotides match TRBD1. V trimming: 3 bases; J trimming: 4 bases; junction bases outside the gene matches: 12. Looked up from germline, CDR1 is DFQATT and CDR2 is SNEGSKA (reference sequence). The length of the CDR3 is 16 residues. The DNA for the CDR3 is TGCAGTGCTAGTCCCCAGACAGGGGGAAGAGGCACTGAAGCTTTCTTT. Protein sequence: CSASPQTGGRGTEAFF.

The chain joins TRBV25-1 to TRBJ1-4; D might be TRBD1 (6 bases). The germline gives CDR1 MGHDK, CDR2 SYGVNS. Deletions cut 8 bases from V and 8 bases from J, with 21 bases between. This CDR3 contains 15 residues. In DNA form, the CDR3 reads TGTGCCAGCGGCCGGACAGTAAGCCTTACGGAAAAACTGTTTTTT. Translation gives CASGRTVSLTEKLFF.

The chain recombines TRBV4-1 with TRBJ2-5; TRBD1 matches at 9 bases. Looked up from germline, CDR1 is MGHRA and CDR2 is YSYEKL. The trim removed 7 bases at V and 3 bases at J, leaving 6 bases unmatched. There are 14 residues in the CDR3. Written as DNA, the CDR3 is TGCGCCAGCAAAGGACAGGGGTCCAAAGAGACCCAGTACTTC. Its protein product is CASKGQGSKETQYF.

The chain recombines TRBV12-3 or TRBV12-4 with TRBJ2-5; D might be TRBD2 (6 bases). V lost 3 bases and J lost 5, with 10 bases in between. The CDR3 is 13 residues long. The CDR3 loop is CASSFRGWETQYF. CDR3 DNA sequence: TGTGCCAGCAGTTTTCGGGGGTGGGAGACCCAGTACTTC.

The chain joins TRBV13 to TRBJ2-2, with TRBD1 matching 7 bases. V was pared by 0 bases and J by 2 bases, with 6 bases of the junction left unmatched. There are 17 residues in the CDR3. The germline V gene encodes CDR1 PRHDT and CDR2 FYEKMQ (reference sequence). DNA for the CDR3: TGTGCCAGCAGCTTAGGCGACAGGGCCCCAAACACCGGGGAGCTGTTTTTT. Protein: CASSLGDRAPNTGELFF.

J is TRBJ1-5 and V is TRBV3-1 (or the pseudogene TRBV3-2); 10 nucleotides align to TRBD1. With V trimmed by 4 bases and J by 4 bases, 7 bases remained unmatched. Germline V lookup: CDR1 LGHDT, CDR2 YNNKEL (reference sequence). The CDR3 covers 16 residues. In DNA form, the CDR3 reads TGTGCCAGCAGCCCCAACCCGGGACAGGGGAATCAGCCCCAGCATTTT. As protein: CASSPNPGQGNQPQHF.

The chain couples TRBV5-6 to TRBJ1-1, with D unclear. Germline CDR1 is SGHDT and CDR2 is YYEEEE. The CDR3 is made up of 11 amino acids. Trimming stripped 3 bases from V and 8 bases from J, with 8 bases between. As DNA, the CDR3 is TGTGCCAGCAGCTCGCACTTAGAAGCTTTCTTT. It encodes CASSSHLEAFF.

The chain combines TRBV24-1 with TRBJ2-1; TRBD1 agrees at 9 bases. Germline V gives CDR1 KGHDR, CDR2 SFDVKD. V was pared by 4 bases and J by 4 bases, with 4 bases of the junction left unmatched. CDR3 length: 15 residues. The CDR3 coding sequence is TGTGCCACCAGTGAGGAAGGGACAGGGTACAATGAGCAGTTCTTC. Residues: CATSEEGTGYNEQFF.

This chain joins TRBV15 and TRBJ1-6; D is undetermined. V shed 1 base and J shed 4 bases, with 20 bases lying between them. The V gene's germline CDR1 is LNHNV and CDR2 YYDKDF (reference sequence). CDR3 size: 19 residues. The CDR3 DNA sequence: TGTGCCACCAGCAGAGCTGACGGGAGTACCGTCCCTTATAATTCACCCCTCCACTTT. It translates to CATSRADGSTVPYNSPLHF.

The CDR3 bases are TGTGCCAGCAGTGAACAGTTTTACTATGGCTACACCTTC. It encodes CASSEQFYYGYTF. V usage is TRBV6-1 and J usage is TRBJ1-2; no firm D call. V was shortened by 2 bases and J by 3 bases, with 7 bases between the two germline ends. CDR3 length: 13 amino acids. Per germline, CDR1 MNHNS and CDR2 SASEGT.

The chain carries TRBV6-5 and TRBJ1-1; D remains ambiguous. Germline loops: CDR1 MNHEY, CDR2 SVGAGI. This CDR3 is built from 11 residues. V shed 2 bases and J shed 7 bases, with 5 bases lying between them. CDR3 protein: CASSYGGEAFF. DNA of the CDR3: TGTGCCAGCAGTTACGGCGGTGAAGCTTTCTTT.

The gene calls are TRBV7-9 and TRBJ2-7, with TRBD1 identical over 8 bases. V lost 5 bases and J lost 2; bases outside the gene matches: 8. The CDR3 is 15 amino acids. CDR1 is SEHNR and CDR2 is FQNEAQ in the germline V gene (reference sequence). The CDR3 loop reads CASSLRTGLTYEQYF. The CDR3 DNA reads TGTGCCAGCAGCCTCAGGACAGGGCTGACCTACGAGCAGTACTTC.

This clone was seen a single time. This chain links TRBV5-1 with TRBJ1-4, with 8 bases fitting TRBD1. Losses at the gene ends were 4 bases for V and 8 bases for J; bases not matched to a gene: 7. From germline, CDR1 is SGHRS and CDR2 YFSETQ. The CDR3 length is 14 residues. The CDR3 DNA follows: TGCGCCAGCAGCGAGGACAGGGCGGTCGAAAAACTGTTTTTT. Protein: CASSEDRAVEKLFF.

The V and J genes are TRBV15 and TRBJ2-7; D may be TRBD1 (6 bases). Germline CDR1 LNHNV, CDR2 YYDKDF (reference sequence). The CDR3 spans 13 residues. CDR3 residues: CARTAYCFYEQYF. The CDR3, as DNA: TGTGCTAGGACAGCTTATTGCTTCTACGAGCAGTACTTC. Together with reference TRBV15 and TRBJ2-7, the CDR3 gives the full variable domain: DAMVIQNPRYQVTQFGKPVTLSCSQTLNHNVMYWYQQKSSQAPKLLFHYYDKDFNNEADTPDNFQSRRPNTSFCFLDIRSPGLGDTAMYLCARTAYCFYEQYFGPGTRLTVT.

This clone was counted between two and nine times. This chain connects TRBV2 to TRBJ2-2; D not certain. The germline gives CDR1 SNHLY, CDR2 FYNNEI. This CDR3 is built from 12 residues. Between the trimmed V and J ends, which lost 6 bases and 5 bases, there was a span of 7 bases. DNA for the CDR3: TGTGCCAGCAGACAGAGTACCGGGGAGCTGTTTTTT. It encodes CASRQSTGELFF.

The chain carries TRBV18 and TRBJ1-3; D is undetermined. This CDR3 is 14 amino acids long. The ends were cut back, 0 bases at V and 7 bases at J, with 10 bases in the middle. Germline V lookup: CDR1 KGHSH, CDR2 LQKENI. CDR3 DNA: TGTGCCAGCTCACCACCGTCGACATTTAACACCATATATTTT. It yields the protein CASSPPSTFNTIYF.

V and J are TRBV6-1 and TRBJ2-1; TRBD2 matches 12 bases. CDR3 size: 15 residues. Germline V CDR1 and CDR2: MNHNS, SASEGT. With 1 base clipped from V and 12 bases from J, the junction kept 7 bases outside the gene matches. This chain's CDR3 is CASSEGTSGKRRQFF. For the CDR3, the DNA is TGTGCCAGCAGTGAAGGGACTAGCGGGAAAAGGAGGCAGTTCTTC.

CDR3 nucleotides: TGCGCCAGCAGCTTAATAGAGCAGTACTTC. Translation gives CASSLIEQYF. J is TRBJ2-7 and V is TRBV5-1; D is unresolved. The ends were cut back, 2 bases at V and 7 bases at J, with 4 bases in the middle. Germline V gene data show CDR1 as SGHRS and CDR2 as YFSETQ. The CDR3 spans 10 residues.

This chain uses TRBV25-1 with TRBJ2-5; 9 nucleotides align to TRBD2. The CDR3 runs to 16 residues. CDR1 is MGHDK and CDR2 is SYGVNS in the germline V gene. Trimming at V came to 1 base and at J to 0 bases, leaving 3 bases not matched to a gene. The CDR3 bases are TGTGCCAGCAGTGAATGGCTAGCGGGGTACCAAGAGACCCAGTACTTC. Encoded protein: CASSEWLAGYQETQYF.

This clone is a singleton in its sample. The chain employs TRBV29-1 and TRBJ2-1; D is uncertain. Germline V lookup: CDR1 SQVTM, CDR2 ANQGSEA. CDR3 length equals 13 residues. V lost 0 bases and J 7 bases, leaving 10 bases between the germline ends. The CDR3 nucleotides read TGCAGCGTTGAAGATGGGCAGTTTAATGAGCAGTTCTTC. Its translation: CSVEDGQFNEQFF.

The J gene is TRBJ1-4, the V gene TRBV5-1; D perhaps matches TRBD1 (5 bases). This CDR3 spans 15 amino acids. Germline-derived CDR1 and CDR2 are SGHRS and YFSETQ. V lost 0 bases to trimming and J lost 4 bases, with 10 bases between them. The CDR3 here is CASSLDQGRNEKLFF. CDR3 nucleotide sequence: TGCGCCAGCAGCTTGGACCAGGGCCGTAATGAAAAACTGTTTTTT.

The gene calls are TRBV5-3 and TRBJ1-5; 8 nucleotides agree with TRBD1. TRBV5-3 has ORF status, its function being uncertain. This CDR3 has 19 residues. The V and J ends lost 2 bases and 2 bases, in that order; junction bases with no gene match: 15. The CDR3 DNA reads as TGTGCCAGAAGCTTTAAAGACAGGGGACCGCATGGAGGCAATCAGCCCCAGCATTTT. It specifies CARSFKDRGPHGGNQPQHF.

The chain carries TRBV6-5 and TRBJ2-7, with 8 positions matching TRBD1. V dropped 7 bases and J dropped 3; count of bases not matched to a gene: 11. Germline CDR1 reads MNHEY; CDR2 reads SVGAGI. The CDR3 is 15 amino acids. CDR3 sequence: CASTNPTGGDYEQYF. The CDR3 DNA follows: TGTGCCAGCACCAACCCCACAGGGGGAGACTACGAGCAGTACTTC.

The CDR3: CASSSNTPAGRSSYNEQFF. DNA of the CDR3: TGTGCCAGCAGCTCCAATACTCCAGCGGGACGGAGCTCCTACAATGAGCAGTTCTTC. J is TRBJ2-1 and V is TRBV7-9, with 7 positions matching TRBD2. Per germline, CDR1 SEHNR and CDR2 FQNEAQ (reference sequence). V shed 4 bases and J 0 bases; nucleotides not matched to a gene: 15. This CDR3 is 19 amino acids long. The full variable domain, in which reference TRBV7-9 and TRBJ2-1 provide the parts outside the CDR3, is DTGVSQNPRHKITKRGQNVTFRCDPISEHNRLYWYRQTLGQGPEFLTYFQNEAQLEKSRLLSDRFSAERPKGSFSTLEIQRTEQGDSAMYLCASSSNTPAGRSSYNEQFFGPGTRLTVL.

The V gene is TRBV4-3, the J gene TRBJ2-7; TRBD2 agrees at 9 bases. This CDR3 is 16 amino acids long. Trimming took 4 bases from V and 5 from J; bases not matched to a gene: 12. From germline, CDR1 is LGHNA and CDR2 YSLEER. CDR3 nucleotides: TGCGCCAGCAGCCCCGAAGCCGCGGGGGGGCTTAACGAGCAGTACTTC. Translation: CASSPEAAGGLNEQYF.